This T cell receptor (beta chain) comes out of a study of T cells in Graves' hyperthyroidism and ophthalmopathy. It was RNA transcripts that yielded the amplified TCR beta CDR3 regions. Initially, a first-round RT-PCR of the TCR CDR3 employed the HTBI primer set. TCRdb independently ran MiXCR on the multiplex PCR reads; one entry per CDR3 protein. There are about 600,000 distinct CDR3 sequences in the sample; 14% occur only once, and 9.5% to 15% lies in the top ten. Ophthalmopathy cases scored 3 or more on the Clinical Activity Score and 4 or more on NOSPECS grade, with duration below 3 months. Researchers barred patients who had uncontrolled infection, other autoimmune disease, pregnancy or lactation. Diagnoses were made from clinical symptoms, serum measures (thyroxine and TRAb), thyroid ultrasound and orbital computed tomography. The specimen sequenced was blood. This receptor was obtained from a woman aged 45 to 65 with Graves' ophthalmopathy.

CDR3 region: CASTPPGKNTEAFF. The CDR3 DNA reads as TGTGCCAGCACCCCCCCGGGAAAGAACACTGAAGCTTTCTTT. The chain couples TRBV6-1 to TRBJ1-1, with D hard to call. The CDR3 is 14 amino acids. Trimming shortened V by 7 bases and J by 1 base, and 13 bases separated the two germline ends. The germline gives CDR1 MNHNS, CDR2 SASEGT.